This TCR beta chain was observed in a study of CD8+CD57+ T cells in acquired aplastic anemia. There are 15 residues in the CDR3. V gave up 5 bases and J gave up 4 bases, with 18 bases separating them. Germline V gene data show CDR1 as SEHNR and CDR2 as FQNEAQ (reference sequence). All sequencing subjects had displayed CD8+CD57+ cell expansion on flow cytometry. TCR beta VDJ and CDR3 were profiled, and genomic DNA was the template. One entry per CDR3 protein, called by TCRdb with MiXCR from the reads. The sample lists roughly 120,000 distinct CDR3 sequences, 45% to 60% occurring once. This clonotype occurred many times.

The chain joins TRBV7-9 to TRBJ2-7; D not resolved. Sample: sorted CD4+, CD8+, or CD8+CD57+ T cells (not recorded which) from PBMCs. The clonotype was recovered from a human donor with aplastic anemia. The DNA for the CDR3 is TGTGCCAGCAGCCCTGTTTTGGGGAAAGGTTACGAGCAGTACTTC. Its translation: CASSPVLGKGYEQYF.